Below, one T cell receptor (beta chain) is given with its context. The table came from immunoSEQ multiplex PCR; TCRdb's copy has only in-frame clones and leaves some out. This table holds about 130,000 clones, around 94% found once. The data derive from a study of control samples from healthy donors and cancer patients. This TCR derives from a man aged 60-69 years with colorectal cancer. Specimen: PBMCs.

CDR3 amino acids: CASSLVNGDQPQHF. The CDR3 bases are TGTGCCAGCAGCTTAGTTAATGGGGATCAGCCCCAGCATTTT. The chain recombines TRBV11-2 with TRBJ1-5; D remains unclear. The germline gives CDR1 SGHAT, CDR2 FQNNGV. This CDR3 is 14 amino acids long. Trimming cost V 1 base and J 5 bases, with 9 bases left between them.